Each of the 30 T cell receptor beta chains below was sequenced from the same sample in a study of blood T cell repertoires in COVID-19. Sequenced by immunoSEQ multiplex PCR; TCRdb stores in-frame clones only, minus some. Seen here are some 120,000 clones, around 90% observed once, and the top ten hold 3% to 4%. The sample was peripheral blood. These receptors came from a man aged 45 to 65 with active COVID-19.

This rearrangement joins TRBV5-1 to TRBJ1-1, with TRBD1 matching over 10 bases. This CDR3 contains 14 residues. The trim removed 3 bases at V and 4 bases at J, leaving 3 bases unmatched. CDR1 SGHRS and CDR2 YFSETQ come from the germline V gene. The CDR3 loop is CASSSGTGVTEAFF. CDR3 sequence (DNA): TGCGCCAGCAGCTCCGGGACAGGGGTCACTGAAGCTTTCTTT.

The chain uses TRBV7-9 and TRBJ2-1; D perhaps matches TRBD2 (5 bases). Deletions cut 1 base from V and 8 bases from J, with 12 bases between. The CDR3 covers 14 residues. Per the germline V gene, CDR1 is SEHNR and CDR2 is FQNEAQ (reference sequence). CDR3 sequence: CASSLDGVRDEQFF. Written as DNA, the CDR3 is TGTGCCAGCAGCTTAGATGGGGTGAGGGATGAGCAGTTCTTC.

V and J are TRBV18 and TRBJ2-1; D gene uncertain. V lost 5 bases and J 8 bases, leaving 19 bases between the germline ends. Germline V gene lookup returns CDR1 KGHSH and CDR2 LQKENI. CDR3 length: 15 amino acids. Written as DNA, the CDR3 is TGTGCCAGCTCATCCGATCGACTTGGGTTGGATGAGCAGTTCTTC. This gives the protein CASSSDRLGLDEQFF. Complete variable domain (other parts from reference TRBV18 and TRBJ2-1): NAGVMQNPRHLVRRRGQEARLRCSPMKGHSHVYWYRQLPEEGLKFMVYLQKENIIDESGMPKERFSAEFPKEGPSILRIQQVVRGDSAAYFCASSSDRLGLDEQFFGPGTRLTVL.

The gene calls are TRBV5-1 and TRBJ1-1; D perhaps matches TRBD1 (5 bases). With 4 bases removed from V and 8 bases from J, the gap between germline ends came to 9 bases. The CDR3 spans 11 residues. CDR1 and CDR2 from the germline V gene are SGHRS and YFSETQ. CDR3 amino acids: CASSAGQEAFF. In nucleotides, the CDR3 is TGCGCCAGCAGCGCCGGACAAGAAGCTTTCTTT.

The chain employs TRBV5-1 and TRBJ2-5; D not certain. V was pared by 0 bases and J by 7 bases, with 10 bases between. Germline CDR1 is SGHRS and CDR2 is YFSETQ. The CDR3 sequence is 13 residues long. CDR3 in amino acids: CASSLDSTGTQYF. The CDR3 coding sequence is TGCGCCAGCAGCTTGGACAGCACCGGGACCCAGTACTTC.

The CDR3 DNA reads as TGCGCCAGCAGGAAGATGGCCGGGGACAGCCCCCAAGAGACCCAGTACTTC. Translated, it gives CASRKMAGDSPQETQYF. This rearrangement joins TRBV5-1 to TRBJ2-5; 7 bases fit TRBD1. The V and J ends lost 5 bases and 1 base, in that order; junction bases with no gene match: 14. The CDR3 is made up of 17 amino acids. Per germline, CDR1 SGHRS and CDR2 YFSETQ.

This clone was recorded only once. Other DNA sequences of this sample code for an identical CDR3. The J gene is TRBJ1-6, the V gene TRBV27; D possibly corresponds to TRBD1 (6 bases). Germline values: CDR1 MNHEY, CDR2 SMNVEV (reference sequence). Trimming pared 3 bases from V and 9 bases from J, leaving 12 bases between. The CDR3 runs to 14 residues. In DNA, the CDR3 is TGTGCCAGCAGTTTGGGGGGGCTAGGTTCACCCCTCCACTTT. Translation gives CASSLGGLGSPLHF.

The gene calls are TRBV7-3 and TRBJ2-1; tentatively, D is TRBD2 (6 bases). The CDR3 consists of 15 residues. V was trimmed by 1 base and J by 1 base, leaving 8 bases between them. Germline loops: CDR1 SGHTA, CDR2 FQGTGA. The CDR3 is CASSLIGGSYNEQFF. For the CDR3, the DNA is TGTGCCAGCAGCTTAATCGGGGGTTCCTACAATGAGCAGTTCTTC.

The rearrangement links TRBV2 to TRBJ2-5; D not resolved. This CDR3 has 14 residues. Trimming shortened V by 8 bases and J by 3 bases, and 16 bases separated the two germline ends. From germline, CDR1 is SNHLY and CDR2 FYNNEI. The DNA of the CDR3 is TGTGCCAGCGGCAAAGGCGGTTTAAAAGAGACCCAGTACTTC. It translates to CASGKGGLKETQYF.

The chain has TRBV9 and TRBJ1-6; D not resolved. The V gene's germline CDR1 is SGDLS and CDR2 YYNGEE. CDR3 length: 15 residues. V lost 3 bases to trimming and J lost 5 bases, with 12 bases between them. The CDR3 reads CASSGSGGNNSPLHF. In nucleotides, the CDR3 is TGTGCCAGCAGCGGTTCCGGAGGGAATAATTCACCCCTCCACTTT.

The gene calls are TRBV19 and TRBJ2-3; 8 positions agree with TRBD2. This CDR3 spans 15 amino acids. V lost 6 bases, J lost 6 bases, and 11 bases stayed unmatched. Per the germline V gene, CDR1 is LNHDA and CDR2 is SQIVND (reference sequence). DNA of the CDR3: TGTGCCAGTAGCTCGGGGGGGGCCCTCCGGGATACGCAGTATTTT. It specifies CASSSGGALRDTQYF.

This chain links TRBV10-3 with TRBJ1-1, with D unclear. CDR3 size: 16 residues. Between the trimmed V and J ends, which lost 0 bases and 1 base, there was a span of 12 bases. Germline V CDR1 and CDR2: ENHRY, SYGVKD. Written as DNA, the CDR3 is TGTGCCATCAGTGAGTCCACAGCTCATTCGAACACTGAAGCTTTCTTT. As protein: CAISESTAHSNTEAFF.

The J gene is TRBJ1-2, the V gene TRBV3-1 (or the pseudogene TRBV3-2); weak D call: TRBD1 (5 bases). V was cut by 0 bases and J by 7 bases, with 18 bases left in between. Per the germline V gene, CDR1 is LGHDT and CDR2 is YNNKEL (reference sequence). The CDR3 consists of 16 residues. The CDR3 spells CASSQESLVRGSGYTF. The CDR3 coding sequence is TGTGCCAGCAGCCAAGAATCGTTGGTCCGGGGGTCTGGCTACACCTTC.

The rearrangement joins TRBV5-1 to TRBJ1-3; D is undetermined. Trimming took off 4 bases at V and 4 bases at J, with 18 bases between the two ends. The CDR3 loop spans 16 amino acids. From germline, CDR1 is SGHRS and CDR2 YFSETQ. Written as DNA, the CDR3 is TGCGCCAGCAGCCCAGGAAGTTCCCCTTCGGGAAACACCATATATTTT. This sequence encodes CASSPGSSPSGNTIYF.

The chain uses TRBV6-5 and TRBJ2-5, with 7 nucleotides matching TRBD1. The CDR3 covers 15 residues. Unmatched junction bases numbered 7, after V lost 6 bases and J lost 0 bases. CDR1 is MNHEY and CDR2 is SVGAGI in the germline V gene. CDR3 region: CASSRGGRDQETQYF. CDR3 sequence (DNA): TGTGCCAGCAGCCGAGGGGGCAGGGACCAAGAGACCCAGTACTTC.

The genes are TRBV11-1 and TRBJ1-1; 9 bases agree with TRBD1. Germline-derived CDR1 and CDR2 are SGHAT and FQDESV (reference sequence). The CDR3 has 14 amino acids. The V segment lost 5 bases and the J segment 5 bases; nucleotides outside the gene matches: 6. The chain's CDR3 is CASSPGTGLTEAFF. The CDR3 coding sequence is TGTGCCAGCAGCCCCGGGACAGGGCTAACTGAAGCTTTCTTT.

The chain links TRBV3-1 (or the pseudogene TRBV3-2) to TRBJ1-1; D remains unclear. CDR3 length equals 14 residues. Germline V gene data show CDR1 as LGHDT and CDR2 as YNNKEL (reference sequence). The V end lost 5 bases, the J end lost 1 base, and 11 bases lay between the germline ends. CDR3 residues: CASSLQTPNTEAFF. Written as DNA, the CDR3 is TGTGCCAGCAGCTTACAGACACCGAACACTGAAGCTTTCTTT.

The gene calls are TRBV10-3 and TRBJ2-5; D possibly corresponds to TRBD2 (6 bases). Trimming took off 10 bases at V and 5 bases at J, with 23 bases between the two ends. Germline loops: CDR1 ENHRY, CDR2 SYGVKD. The CDR3 is 15 amino acids. CDR3 region: CATSRLVENLETQYF. The CDR3 region has the DNA TGTGCCACTTCTAGACTAGTAGAGAATCTTGAGACCCAGTACTTC.

The chain joins TRBV6-5 to TRBJ2-5; 16 positions agree with TRBD2. The J segment lost 5 bases and the V segment lost 10 bases, leaving 7 bases of the junction unmatched. The CDR3 is 15 amino acids. CDR1 is MNHEY and CDR2 is SVGAGI in the germline V gene. The CDR3 protein is CATVGLAGGPETQYF. Written as DNA, the CDR3 is TGTGCCACCGTGGGACTAGCGGGGGGGCCCGAGACCCAGTACTTC.

CDR3 amino acids: CASRQSGTGDTYEQYF. In nucleotides, the CDR3 is TGTGCCAGCAGGCAATCTGGGACAGGCGATACCTACGAGCAGTACTTC. This chain connects TRBV6-6 to TRBJ2-7, with 8 bases fitting TRBD1. The CDR3 covers 16 residues. Germline V gives CDR1 MNHNY, CDR2 SVGAGI (reference sequence). J lost 2 bases, V lost 6 bases, and 12 bases had no gene match.

CDR3 amino acids: CASSLGWGGETQYF. DNA for the CDR3: TGTGCCAGCAGCTTAGGATGGGGGGGAGAGACCCAGTACTTC. The genes are TRBV7-2 and TRBJ2-5, with 7 bases matching TRBD2. V was pared by 1 base and J by 4 bases, with 3 bases of the junction left unmatched. The CDR3 sequence is 14 residues long. CDR1 and CDR2 (germline): SGHTA, FQGNSA. The complete variable domain, with remaining parts taken from reference TRBV7-2 and TRBJ2-5, reads GAGVSQSPSNKVTEKGKDVELRCDPISGHTALYWYRQSLGQGLEFLIYFQGNSAPDKSGLPSDRFSAERTGGSVSTLTIQRTQQEDSAVYLCASSLGWGGETQYFGPGTRLLVL.

V is TRBV2 and J is TRBJ2-1; D remains ambiguous. CDR1 SNHLY and CDR2 FYNNEI come from the germline V gene. There are 14 residues in the CDR3. V was cut by 4 bases and J by 0 bases, with 7 bases left in between. CDR3 bases: TGTGCCAGCAGTGTACGGAGCTCCTACAATGAGCAGTTCTTC. This translates into CASSVRSSYNEQFF.

CDR3 sequence: CASSQKNYGYTF. Written as DNA, the CDR3 is TGTGCCAGCAGTCAGAAAAACTATGGCTACACCTTC. This rearrangement joins TRBV6-5 to TRBJ1-2; D is uncertain. CDR1 is MNHEY and CDR2 is SVGAGI in the germline V gene. The V gene lost 5 bases and the J gene lost 2 bases, with 6 bases spanning the gap. CDR3 size: 12 residues.

This chain joins TRBV5-1 and TRBJ2-7; 7 nucleotides align to TRBD1. The V and J ends lost 0 bases and 1 base, in that order; junction bases with no gene match: 4. CDR1 and CDR2 (germline): SGHRS, YFSETQ. The CDR3 is 15 residues long. The CDR3 reads CASSLGGQSSYEQYF. The CDR3 nucleotides are TGCGCCAGCAGCTTGGGGGGACAGAGTTCCTACGAGCAGTACTTC.

This clone came up once. V gene TRBV2 combines with J gene TRBJ2-5; TRBD2 is a possible D gene (7 bases). Trimming removed 4 bases at V and 5 bases at J, with 14 bases between. The germline V gene has CDR1 SNHLY and CDR2 FYNNEI. This CDR3 comprises 14 residues. The CDR3 region is CASSVGGAGETQYF. CDR3 in DNA: TGTGCCAGCAGTGTAGGGGGGGCTGGGGAGACCCAGTACTTC.

The rearrangement links TRBV19 to TRBJ1-2, with 9 bases aligning to TRBD1. The CDR3 runs to 17 residues. The junction had 14 bases not matched to a gene; V was cut back by 8 bases and J by 1 base. Germline loops: CDR1 LNHDA, CDR2 SQIVND (reference sequence). CDR3 sequence: CASATGTGRGGNYGYTF. The CDR3 nucleotides are TGTGCCAGTGCAACCGGGACAGGGCGCGGGGGTAACTATGGCTACACCTTC.

The chain is built from TRBV20-1 and TRBJ2-3; a weak D match, TRBD2 (6 bases). Trimming took 2 bases from V and 8 from J, leaving 8 bases between them. Per germline, CDR1 DFQATT and CDR2 SNEGSKA (reference sequence). The CDR3 contains 11 residues. The CDR3 sequence: CSARREATQYF. DNA of the CDR3: TGCAGTGCTAGAAGGGAGGCTACGCAGTATTTT.

In this sample, this clone turned up a few times. The chain recombines TRBV6-5 with TRBJ2-5; TRBD2 matches 11 bases. The CDR3 contains 15 residues. The germline V gene has CDR1 MNHEY and CDR2 SVGAGI. Trimming took 6 bases from V and 6 from J; bases not matched to a gene: 9. CDR3 region: CASRKLAGGPQTQYF. For the CDR3, the DNA is TGTGCCAGCAGGAAATTAGCGGGAGGGCCGCAGACCCAGTACTTC.

The CDR3 sequence is CASSIQRGNNEQFF. CDR3 in DNA: TGTGCCAGTAGTATACAGCGGGGGAACAATGAGCAGTTCTTC. The chain has TRBV19 and TRBJ2-1, with 8 bases matching TRBD2. Germline CDR1 is LNHDA and CDR2 is SQIVND (reference sequence). CDR3 length: 14 residues. The ends lost 2 bases at V and 5 bases at J; junction bases unmatched: 2.

The chain recombines TRBV19 with TRBJ1-5; tentatively, D is TRBD1 (6 bases). The CDR3 has 15 amino acids. Germline CDR1 LNHDA, CDR2 SQIVND (reference sequence). V was shortened by 3 bases and J by 3 bases, with 12 bases between the two germline ends. The CDR3 sequence is CASSMMRGFNQPQHF. The CDR3 region has the DNA TGTGCCAGTAGTATGATGAGGGGGTTCAATCAGCCCCAGCATTTT.